Listed below are T cell receptor beta chains from one sample, sequenced in a study of OX40 agonist ivuxolimab in advanced cancers. Some clones are missing from TCRdb's copy, which holds only in-frame ones; the method was immunoSEQ multiplex PCR. This sample has tens of thousands of clones, with more than 70% found just once. Sample: CD4+ or CD8+ T cells sorted from blood, taken in a trial of the OX40 agonist ivuxolimab. These receptors all stem from an adult with an advanced solid tumor such as melanoma, head and neck, liver or kidney cancer. Both conserved end residues are part of each CDR3. The D gene is left open where the match is weak. Only some rows state a clone size, as once, few, many or a class for expanded clones.

NA	TRBV14	15	NA	TRBJ2-7	TGTGCCAGCAGCCAAGAATTGGGGAGCTCCTACGAGCAGTACTTC	CASSQELGSSYEQYF
NA	TRBV20-1	11	NA	TRBJ2-3	TGCAGTGCCGCTAGCACAGATACGCAGTATTTT	CSAASTDTQYF
NA	TRBV19	17	TRBD2	TRBJ2-7	TGTGCCAGTAGTATCCTTCCTATTAGCGGGGGGGCTTACGAGCAGTACTTC	CASSILPISGGAYEQYF
NA	TRBV28	14	NA	TRBJ1-2	TGTGCCAGCGGTAGTACGGGGGCCGGCTATGGCTACACCTTC	CASGSTGAGYGYTF
NA	TRBV10-3	14	NA	TRBJ2-7	TGTGCCATCAGTGTAGGGGTAGGGGCGTACGAGCAGTACTTC	CAISVGVGAYEQYF
NA	TRBV13	16	TRBD2	TRBJ2-3	TGTGCCAGCAGACTACTAGCGCCAAAGGCCGAAGATACGCAGTATTTT	CASRLLAPKAEDTQYF
NA	TRBV5-1	14	TRBD2	TRBJ2-1	TGCGCCAGCAGCCCGGGACTAGCGGGGGGGGAGCAGTTCTTC	CASSPGLAGGEQFF
NA	TRBV7-9	16	NA	TRBJ2-1	TGTGCCAGCAGCTTAAGTCTGGGGCGATGGAACGATGAGCAGTTCTTC	CASSLSLGRWNDEQFF
few	TRBV30	14	NA	TRBJ2-3	TGTGCCTGGAGTGTATTGGTAGATCCCAATACGCAGTATTTT	CAWSVLVDPNTQYF
NA	TRBV5-1	14	NA	TRBJ1-6	TGCGCCAGCAGCTTGGACCTCGTTCTTTCACCCCTCCACTTT	CASSLDLVLSPLHF
few	TRBV7-2	16	TRBD2	TRBJ2-1	TGTGCCAGCAGCGCGACTAGCGGGAGCTCCTACAATGAGCAGTTCTTC	CASSATSGSSYNEQFF
NA	TRBV7-9	17	NA	TRBJ2-3	TGTGCCAGCAGCTTCCCCCCCGGGGGAGGTATTACAGATACGCAGTATTTT	CASSFPPGGGITDTQYF
NA	TRBV6-1	16	TRBD1	TRBJ2-1	TGTGCCAGCAGTGCCAGACCGGGACAGGGAAACAATGAGCAGTTCTTC	CASSARPGQGNNEQFF
NA	TRBV19	15	NA	TRBJ2-2	TGTGCCAGTAGTAAGAAAATTGGGTCCACGGGGGAGCTGTTTTTT	CASSKKIGSTGELFF
NA	TRBV27	16	NA	TRBJ2-6	TGTGCCAGCAGTCCCTCCTTGAGCTCTGGGGCCAACGTCCTGACTTTC	CASSPSLSSGANVLTF
once	TRBV9	16	NA	TRBJ2-2	TGTGCCAGCAGCGTAGGGCAGGGAGCGAACACCGGGGAGCTGTTTTTT	CASSVGQGANTGELFF
NA	TRBV29-1	11	NA	TRBJ2-1	TGCAGCTCCCTTGAGAGAAATGAGCAGTTCTTC	CSSLERNEQFF
NA	TRBV25-1	14	NA	TRBJ2-3	TGTGCCAGCAGTGATGGTCAGGGGAGGAATACGCAGTATTTT	CASSDGQGRNTQYF
NA	TRBV5-1	14	TRBD1	TRBJ2-3	TGCGCCAGCAGCTCGGGACAGGGCGCAGATACGCAGTATTTT	CASSSGQGADTQYF
NA	TRBV11-2	13	NA	TRBJ1-2	TGTGCCAGCAGCTTAGGGAGTGCGACTGGCTACACCTTC	CASSLGSATGYTF
NA	TRBV19	14	NA	TRBJ1-5	TGTGCCAGTCGACTGCAGGGGTTAAATCAGCCCCAGCATTTT	CASRLQGLNQPQHF
once	TRBV30	13	TRBD1	TRBJ1-1	TGTGCCTGGCGGACAGGCCAGAACACTGAAGCTTTCTTT	CAWRTGQNTEAFF
NA	TRBV5-6	14	NA	TRBJ1-5	TGTGCCAGCAGCTTGGCCGGGGACAATCAGCCCCAGCATTTT	CASSLAGDNQPQHF
NA	TRBV4-1	15	NA	TRBJ1-2	TGCGCCAGCAGCCAAGTAAGGGGCGTCGGCTATGGCTACACCTTC	CASSQVRGVGYGYTF
NA	TRBV19	14	NA	TRBJ2-3	TGTGCCAGTAGTAACCGGGGATTCACAGATACGCAGTATTTT	CASSNRGFTDTQYF
NA	TRBV6-5	14	NA	TRBJ1-2	TGTGCCAGCAGTTCAACCGCGGGATTATTGGGCTACACCTTC	CASSSTAGLLGYTF
NA	TRBV5-1	16	TRBD1	TRBJ2-1	TGCGCCAGCAGCTCCGCCTTAGGGGGCTCCAACAATGAGCAGTTCTTC	CASSSALGGSNNEQFF
NA	TRBV7-9	13	NA	TRBJ1-2	TGTGCCAGCAGCTTAAACACTAACTATGGCTACACCTTC	CASSLNTNYGYTF
medium-sized	TRBV5-1	16	TRBD1	TRBJ1-2	TGCGCCAGCAGGTTGGGGACAGGGTCCCCTCTATTGGGCTACACCTTC	CASRLGTGSPLLGYTF
NA	TRBV6-6	16	NA	TRBJ2-7	TGTGCCAGCAGCCAGGGCGGGATGGGGGTAACCTACGAGCAGTACTTC	CASSQGGMGVTYEQYF
once	TRBV6-6	13	NA	TRBJ2-2	TGTGCCAGCAGTTACTCGGGTTCCGGGGAGCTGTTTTTT	CASSYSGSGELFF
medium-sized	TRBV6-1	15	NA	TRBJ1-1	TGTGCCAGCAGTGAATTTGGACACTTGAACACTGAAGCTTTCTTT	CASSEFGHLNTEAFF
NA	TRBV18	13	TRBD1	TRBJ1-2	TGTGCCAGCTCACTTCGGGACAGCTATGGCTACACCTTC	CASSLRDSYGYTF
NA	TRBV5-1	16	TRBD1	TRBJ1-1	TGCGCCAGCAGCCCGACCGGCGGACAGGGACGTACTGAAGCTTTCTTT	CASSPTGGQGRTEAFF
NA	TRBV4-1	17	TRBD1	TRBJ1-6	TGCGCCAGCAGCCAAGTCTGGACAGGGGACTATAATTCACCCCTCCACTTT	CASSQVWTGDYNSPLHF
NA	TRBV7-9	19	NA	TRBJ1-6	TGTGCCAGCAGCCCCGAGCCCCGGGGGCAAAAGGGTCAGGGGTCACCCCTCCACTTT	CASSPEPRGQKGQGSPLHF
once	TRBV2	16	NA	TRBJ2-2	TGTGCCAGCAGGGCAAGACCAGAGACCAACACCGGGGAGCTGTTTTTT	CASRARPETNTGELFF
NA	TRBV29-1	16	TRBD2	TRBJ2-5	TGCAGCGTTTCGGAACCACGCGGACTAGCTACAGAGACCCAGTACTTC	CSVSEPRGLATETQYF
NA	TRBV7-3	14	NA	TRBJ1-1	TGTGCCAGCAGCTTAGGGCATGCGAACACTGAAGCTTTCTTT	CASSLGHANTEAFF
NA	TRBV15	15	TRBD2	TRBJ2-1	TGTGCCACCAGCAATGTAATTAGCGGGGGAGATGAGCAGTTCTTC	CATSNVISGGDEQFF
NA	TRBV7-2	15	NA	TRBJ1-6	TGTGCCAGCAGCCTGGGGACGGTCAAGAATTCACCCCTCCACTTT	CASSLGTVKNSPLHF
NA	TRBV10-3	13	NA	TRBJ1-4	TGTGCCATCAGTAGGGTTACTAATGAAAAACTGTTTTTT	CAISRVTNEKLFF
NA	TRBV14	15	TRBD1	TRBJ2-7	TGTGCCAGCAGCTGGGGACAGTCTGCTACCTACGAGCAGTACTTC	CASSWGQSATYEQYF
NA	TRBV4-1	15	NA	TRBJ1-4	TGCGCCAGCAGCCAAGATCCCCAGCCAAATGAAAAACTGTTTTTT	CASSQDPQPNEKLFF
NA	TRBV19	12	NA	TRBJ2-4	TGTGCCAGTAGTTTTGACAAAAACATTCAGTACTTC	CASSFDKNIQYF
NA	TRBV7-9	17	TRBD1	TRBJ2-7	TGTGCCAGCAGCTTAACACCGGGACAGGGTAGTTCCTACGAGCAGTACTTC	CASSLTPGQGSSYEQYF
few	TRBV2	13	TRBD1	TRBJ2-7	TGTGCCAGCTTAGGGGGCTTCTCCTACGAGCAGTACTTC	CASLGGFSYEQYF
NA	TRBV6-4	14	NA	TRBJ2-1	TGTGCCAGCAGTCAAGAGGGGGGCTACAATGAGCAGTTCTTC	CASSQEGGYNEQFF
NA	TRBV10-2	16	NA	TRBJ2-3	TGCGCCACATCCCCTGATAGAGGGGTCAGCACAGATACGCAGTATTTT	CATSPDRGVSTDTQYF
NA	TRBV11-2	11	NA	TRBJ2-7	TGTGCCAGCAGCTTAGCAGGCGAGCAGTACTTC	CASSLAGEQYF
NA	TRBV25-1	14	NA	TRBJ1-6	TGTGCCAGCAGGGTCGGAACCTATAATTCACCCCTCCACTTT	CASRVGTYNSPLHF
once	TRBV6-1	12	TRBD2	TRBJ2-7	TGTGCCAGCAAGTTCGGGGAGGGTGAGCAGTACTTC	CASKFGEGEQYF
NA	TRBV19	15	TRBD1	TRBJ1-4	TGTGCCAGCATCTCGTTCGGGACAGGGAATGAAAAACTGTTTTTT	CASISFGTGNEKLFF
NA	TRBV5-5	14	NA	TRBJ1-3	TGTGCCAGCAGCCCCGCTAACTCTGGAAACACCATATATTTT	CASSPANSGNTIYF
NA	TRBV7-9	12	NA	TRBJ1-2	TGTGCCAGCAGTGGGGTCAACTATGGCTACACCTTC	CASSGVNYGYTF
once	TRBV27	11	NA	TRBJ2-1	TGTGCCAGCAGTTTGGGAAATGAGCAGTTCTTC	CASSLGNEQFF
few	TRBV29-1	15	TRBD1	TRBJ1-1	TGCAGCGTTGGGGACAGGGGGACCATGAACACTGAAGCTTTCTTT	CSVGDRGTMNTEAFF
NA	TRBV15	15	TRBD1	TRBJ1-2	TGTGCCACCAGCAGAGCCCGCAGGGGGTTCTATGGCTACACCTTC	CATSRARRGFYGYTF
NA	TRBV18	15	NA	TRBJ2-3	TGTGCCAGCTCACCACCGTCCCGAAGCACAGATACGCAGTATTTT	CASSPPSRSTDTQYF
NA	TRBV2	16	TRBD2	TRBJ2-7	TGTGCCAGCAGTGAAGACCTAGCGGGGGGGATTTACGAGCAGTACTTC	CASSEDLAGGIYEQYF